The clone carrying this TCR beta chain was seen a handful of times. Its matching antigen is unknown. Each CDR3 protein is one row after TCRdb ran MiXCR on the reads. The top ten hold 8% of the sample, which has more than 85,000 distinct CDR3 sequences, 16% seen once. These data come from a study of T cell repertoires in cytomegalovirus infection. For the study at large: An indication of both CMV infection and matching HLA type came from public TCR beta signatures. Study results and limitations: Of the TCR beta families, the public ones yielded a cumulative frequency that identified carriers of CMV plus the relevant HLA. HLA-C-restricted TCR beta clonotypes specific for CMV led the ex vivo response.

The CDR3 loop spans 14 amino acids. The ends were cut back, 3 bases at V and 0 bases at J, with 8 bases in the middle. Germline CDR1 LNHDA, CDR2 SQIVND (reference sequence). This TCR derives from a human donor in good health (CMV status not recorded). Some clones in this sample may be carry-over from other donors' samples. Material: PBMCs. The rearrangement joins TRBV19 to TRBJ1-2, with D unresolved. The CDR3 DNA follows: TGTGCCAGTAGTATTTCGACTGCTAACTATGGCTACACCTTC. This sequence encodes CASSISTANYGYTF.